The clone carrying this TCR beta chain came up once. This sample was taken from a study of T cell changes during pregnancy in multiple sclerosis. V lost 0 bases, J lost 4 bases, and 11 bases lay in between. From germline, CDR1 is SGDLS and CDR2 YYNGEE. The CDR3 is 15 residues long. Method: immunoSEQ multiplex PCR; TCRdb's copy keeps in-frame clones and lacks some. The sample lists under 40,000 clones; approximately 90% were seen once. The clonotype comes from a female donor with multiple sclerosis, enrolled in a pregnancy study. J is TRBJ2-1 and V is TRBV9; D unresolved. The sample in question was CD8+ T cells from peripheral blood mononuclear cells, obtained in the first trimester of pregnancy. The chain's CDR3 is CASSVEGTNYNEQFF. In DNA, the CDR3 is TGTGCCAGCAGCGTAGAAGGAACTAATTACAATGAGCAGTTCTTC.